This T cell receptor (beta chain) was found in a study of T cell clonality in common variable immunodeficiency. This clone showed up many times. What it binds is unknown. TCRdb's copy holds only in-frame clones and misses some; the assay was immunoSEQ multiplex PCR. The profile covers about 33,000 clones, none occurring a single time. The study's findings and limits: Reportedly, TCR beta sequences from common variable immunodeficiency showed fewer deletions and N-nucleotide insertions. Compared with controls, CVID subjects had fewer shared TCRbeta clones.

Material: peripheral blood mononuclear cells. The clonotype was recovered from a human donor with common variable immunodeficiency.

CDR3 DNA (partial): TGTGCCAGTTCCCCGGGACAGGGGTATGGCACAGATACG. Residues: CASSPGQGYGTDT. The whole CDR3 protein reads CASSPGQGYGTDTQYF. The chain recombines TRBV19 with TRBJ2-3; 10 bases map to TRBD1. The read ends 3 residues shy of where the CDR3 ends; the end is completed using the germline J gene. The CDR3 has 16 residues. From germline, CDR1 is LNHDA and CDR2 SQIVND (reference sequence). The ends lost 8 bases at V and 1 base at J; junction bases unmatched: 9. The whole variable domain, filled in from reference TRBV19 and TRBJ2-3, reads DGGITQSPKYLFRKEGQNVTLSCEQNLNHDAMYWYRQDPGQGLRLIYYSQIVNDFQKGDIAEGYSVSREKKESFPLTVTSAQKNPTAFYLCASSPGQGYGTDTQYFGPGTRLTVL.